This is a list of T cell receptor beta chains from one sample in a study of primary melanoma T cells and metastatic recurrence. Sequencing used immunoSEQ multiplex PCR; TCRdb keeps in-frame clones, though not all of them. The sample includes some 400 clones, roughly 90% of them seen just once. The specimen sequenced was melanoma tumor tissue. Source of these receptors: a human donor with melanoma. CDR3s include the opening cysteine and the closing phenylalanine or tryptophan. A D gene is named only where the DNA matches it firmly. Not all rows give a size; the values are once, few, many and, for expanded clones, a class.

j_gene	abundance	d_gene	v_gene	CDR3nt	CDR3aa
TRBJ1-1	once	TRBD1	TRBV28	TGTGCCAGCAGGTACCTCGGACAGGGGATGAACACTGAAGCTTTCTTT	CASRYLGQGMNTEAFF
TRBJ1-5	-	-	TRBV6-8	TGTGCCAGCAGTCTTAGGCCTTCGGCGGGCAATCAGCCCCAGCATTTT	CASSLRPSAGNQPQHF
TRBJ1-1	-	TRBD1	TRBV29-1	TGCAGCGTTGACAGGGGGCTCGCCGCGGTCACTGAAGCTTTCTTT	CSVDRGLAAVTEAFF
TRBJ2-1	-	TRBD2	TRBV6-8	TGTGCCAGCAGTTATTCTGGACTAGCGGGAGTCTACAATGAGCAGTTCTTC	CASSYSGLAGVYNEQFF
TRBJ2-3	-	TRBD1	TRBV19	TGTGCCAGTAGCTCGCAGGGACAGCTAGATACGCAGTATTTT	CASSSQGQLDTQYF
TRBJ1-5	-	-	TRBV19	TGTGCCAGTCAGACCCGGGCAGGCCAGCCCCAGCATTTT	CASQTRAGQPQHF
TRBJ2-7	-	-	TRBV23-1	TGCGCCAGCAGTCGAGACAAGGCTTCCTACGAGCAGTACTTC	CASSRDKASYEQYF
TRBJ2-1	-	TRBD2	TRBV11-3	TGTGCCAGCAGCCTGACCGGGACTAGCGGCAATGAGCAGTTCTTC	CASSLTGTSGNEQFF
TRBJ1-4	-	-	TRBV11-3	TGTGCCAGCAGCTCACCCAGGCGAGCAACTAATGAAAAACTGTTTTTT	CASSSPRRATNEKLFF
TRBJ2-7	-	-	TRBV22-1	TGTGCCAGCAGTTTTGGGCGACTAGCGGGAGGGTATACCTACGAGCAGTACTTC	CASSFGRLAGGYTYEQYF
TRBJ2-5	-	TRBD1	TRBV7-1	TGTGCCAGCAGCAACTTCGGGACAGGGGGCGCCGAGACCCAGTACTTC	CASSNFGTGGAETQYF
TRBJ2-6	-	-	TRBV30	TGTGCCTGGAGTGTACCTGGGGCCAACGTCCTGACTTTC	CAWSVPGANVLTF
TRBJ1-5	-	-	TRBV19	TGTGCCAGTATGGTGGATGTTCTTAGCAATCAGCCCCAGCATTTT	CASMVDVLSNQPQHF
TRBJ2-1	-	-	TRBV10-2	TGCGCCAGCAGTGTGAGTGGTGTTGGCGGGACAAATTTTGACGCGTACAATGAGCAGTTCTTC	CASSVSGVGGTNFDAYNEQFF
TRBJ2-7	-	TRBD1	TRBV19	TGTGCCAATAGTCCGGACAGGACCTACGAGCAGTACTTC	CANSPDRTYEQYF
TRBJ2-7	-	TRBD2	TRBV28	TGTGCCAGCAGTGTTGGACTAGCGAGGAGCTCCTACGAGCAGTACTTC	CASSVGLARSSYEQYF
TRBJ2-3	-	TRBD1	TRBV14	TGTGCCAGCAGCAAAGAGTCCTTACAGGGGACAGATACGCAGTATTTT	CASSKESLQGTDTQYF
TRBJ1-1	few	TRBD1	TRBV11-3	TGTGCCAGCAGCTTACCCAGGGGGGAGACTGAAGCTTTCTTT	CASSLPRGETEAFF
TRBJ1-2	-	-	TRBV6-8	TGTGCCATCAGTGTCGACAGCAACTATGGCTACACCTTC	CAISVDSNYGYTF
TRBJ2-7	-	-	TRBV18	TGTGCCAGCTCTCTTCGGGGCTACGAGCAGTACTTC	CASSLRGYEQYF
TRBJ1-1	-	-	TRBV29-1	TGCAGCACCGAAGGACAGATGAACACTGAAGCTTTCTTT	CSTEGQMNTEAFF
TRBJ1-5	-	-	TRBV30	TGTGCCTGGAGGGGGGACGGCAATCAGCCCCAGCATTTT	CAWRGDGNQPQHF
TRBJ1-2	-	-	TRBV6-8	TGTGCCAGCAGTCCCCCTTGGTTGGGTGGCTACACCTTC	CASSPPWLGGYTF
TRBJ1-1	-	TRBD1	TRBV11-3	TGTGCCAGCAGCTCGCGGGGTAGGCAGGGGGCTGAAGCTTTCTTT	CASSSRGRQGAEAFF
TRBJ2-5	-	TRBD1	TRBV6-8	TGTGCCAGCAGTTCCCGGGACAGGGGTTTAGGAGAGACCCAGTACTTC	CASSSRDRGLGETQYF
TRBJ2-7	-	-	TRBV29-1	TGCAGCGTTGAAGTTGGGGGCTGGAGAACCTACGAGCAGTACTTC	CSVEVGGWRTYEQYF
TRBJ2-6	-	-	TRBV1	TGCGCCAGCAGCCAAGCCACAGGGACTGGGGCCAACGTCCTGACTTTC	CASSQATGTGANVLTF
TRBJ2-2	-	TRBD2	TRBV11-3	TGTGCCAGCAGCCGGGTGGCGGGAGCCGGGGAGCTGTTTTTT	CASSRVAGAGELFF
TRBJ2-2	-	-	TRBV19	TGTGCCAGTAGTTATGGGACTGTCAACACCGGGGAGCTGTTTTTT	CASSYGTVNTGELFF
TRBJ2-1	-	-	TRBV7-1	TGTGCCAGCAGCGCCTTGGACGGATTTGAGCAGTTCTTC	CASSALDGFEQFF
TRBJ2-7	-	-	TRBV6-8	TGTGCCAGCAGTCCAAGGAGAATCTACGAGCAGTACTTC	CASSPRRIYEQYF
TRBJ2-7	few	TRBD2	TRBV6-8	TGTGCCAGCAGTTCGAGCGGGAGGGGTTACGAGCAGTACTTC	CASSSSGRGYEQYF
TRBJ2-1	-	-	TRBV6-8	TGTGCCAGCAGGTGGTTTAGGTACAATGAGCAGTTCTTC	CASRWFRYNEQFF
TRBJ2-5	-	TRBD1	TRBV19	TGTGCCAATAGCACGCCCGGGACAGAGCAAGAGACCCAGTACTTC	CANSTPGTEQETQYF
TRBJ1-4	-	TRBD1	TRBV12-5	TGTGCCAGCAACCTGCGGGCCAAGGGGGCGCCGGGTAATGAAAAACTGTTTTTT	CASNLRAKGAPGNEKLFF
TRBJ2-3	-	TRBD2	TRBV19	TGTGCCAGTAGTAACATATTTAACGGGAGGACCACAGATACGCAGTATTTT	CASSNIFNGRTTDTQYF
TRBJ2-7	-	TRBD1	TRBV14	TGTGCCAGCAGCCGTTTGACAGGGAGAACCTACGAGCAGTACTTC	CASSRLTGRTYEQYF
TRBJ2-7	-	-	TRBV30	TGTGCCTGGAGTGTTTTGTACGAGCAGTACTTC	CAWSVLYEQYF
TRBJ2-2	-	TRBD2	TRBV19	TGTGCCAGTGGGGGGGAAGCGTATAACACCGGGGAGCTGTTTTTT	CASGGEAYNTGELFF
TRBJ1-1	-	-	TRBV11-3	TGTGCCAGCAGCTTAGGAATGGTCGGGGCTGTGAACACTGAAGCTTTCTTT	CASSLGMVGAVNTEAFF
TRBJ1-2	-	-	TRBV11-3	TGTGCCAGCAGTTTTAGCCGGGGGCCAAGGAGTAATGGCTACACCTTC	CASSFSRGPRSNGYTF
TRBJ1-2	-	-	TRBV11-3	TGTGCCAGCAGCTCGGGGGTGGGCAGAAGGTATGGCTACACCTTC	CASSSGVGRRYGYTF
TRBJ2-7	-	-	TRBV14	TGTGCCAGCAGCCAAGATTATTTGGCCGGGCGGTGGCGGGAGCAGTACTTC	CASSQDYLAGRWREQYF
TRBJ1-5	-	-	TRBV6-8	TGTGCCAGCAGTTATAGGGGATGGGGCAATCAGCCCCAGCATTTT	CASSYRGWGNQPQHF
TRBJ1-5	once	-	TRBV6-8	TGTGCCAGCAGGGAGGCGGGGGGTGGCAATCAGCCCCAGCATTTT	CASREAGGGNQPQHF
TRBJ1-2	-	-	TRBV11-3	TGTGCCAGCAGCTTAAATTTTGTGGGTGACTATGGCTACACCTTC	CASSLNFVGDYGYTF
TRBJ1-3	-	-	TRBV9	TGTGCCAGCAGTGATTACTTCTCTGGAAACACCATATATTTT	CASSDYFSGNTIYF
TRBJ1-1	-	-	TRBV30	TGTGCCTGGAGCCCTCCCCGGACAGTAATGAACACTGAAGCTTTCTTT	CAWSPPRTVMNTEAFF
TRBJ2-6	-	-	TRBV11-3	TGTGCCAGCAGCTTGGGGGGCACTGGGGCCAACGTCCTGACTTTC	CASSLGGTGANVLTF
TRBJ2-5	-	-	TRBV6-8	TGTGCCAGCAGTCGGAGGGGGGGAGGGCCAGGAGAGACCCAGTACTTC	CASSRRGGGPGETQYF
TRBJ2-3	-	TRBD2	TRBV19	TGTGCCAGTAGTCTTGCCCCCGGGGGGACAGATACGCAGTATTTT	CASSLAPGGTDTQYF
TRBJ2-7	once	TRBD2	TRBV6-8	TGTGCCAGCAGTTCCCTTAGCGGGAGGGCTGAGCAGTACTTC	CASSSLSGRAEQYF
TRBJ1-4	-	TRBD1	TRBV19	TGTGCCAGTAGTATGGGGGACAGGGGATTCACAACTAATGAAAAACTGTTTTTT	CASSMGDRGFTTNEKLFF
TRBJ1-5	-	-	TRBV6-8	TGTGCCAGCATAGACGGGGACAGCAATCAGCCCCAGCATTTT	CASIDGDSNQPQHF
TRBJ1-4	once	-	TRBV29-1	TGCAGCGTTGAAACTCCTGACAGGAGGGAAAAACTGTTTTTT	CSVETPDRREKLFF